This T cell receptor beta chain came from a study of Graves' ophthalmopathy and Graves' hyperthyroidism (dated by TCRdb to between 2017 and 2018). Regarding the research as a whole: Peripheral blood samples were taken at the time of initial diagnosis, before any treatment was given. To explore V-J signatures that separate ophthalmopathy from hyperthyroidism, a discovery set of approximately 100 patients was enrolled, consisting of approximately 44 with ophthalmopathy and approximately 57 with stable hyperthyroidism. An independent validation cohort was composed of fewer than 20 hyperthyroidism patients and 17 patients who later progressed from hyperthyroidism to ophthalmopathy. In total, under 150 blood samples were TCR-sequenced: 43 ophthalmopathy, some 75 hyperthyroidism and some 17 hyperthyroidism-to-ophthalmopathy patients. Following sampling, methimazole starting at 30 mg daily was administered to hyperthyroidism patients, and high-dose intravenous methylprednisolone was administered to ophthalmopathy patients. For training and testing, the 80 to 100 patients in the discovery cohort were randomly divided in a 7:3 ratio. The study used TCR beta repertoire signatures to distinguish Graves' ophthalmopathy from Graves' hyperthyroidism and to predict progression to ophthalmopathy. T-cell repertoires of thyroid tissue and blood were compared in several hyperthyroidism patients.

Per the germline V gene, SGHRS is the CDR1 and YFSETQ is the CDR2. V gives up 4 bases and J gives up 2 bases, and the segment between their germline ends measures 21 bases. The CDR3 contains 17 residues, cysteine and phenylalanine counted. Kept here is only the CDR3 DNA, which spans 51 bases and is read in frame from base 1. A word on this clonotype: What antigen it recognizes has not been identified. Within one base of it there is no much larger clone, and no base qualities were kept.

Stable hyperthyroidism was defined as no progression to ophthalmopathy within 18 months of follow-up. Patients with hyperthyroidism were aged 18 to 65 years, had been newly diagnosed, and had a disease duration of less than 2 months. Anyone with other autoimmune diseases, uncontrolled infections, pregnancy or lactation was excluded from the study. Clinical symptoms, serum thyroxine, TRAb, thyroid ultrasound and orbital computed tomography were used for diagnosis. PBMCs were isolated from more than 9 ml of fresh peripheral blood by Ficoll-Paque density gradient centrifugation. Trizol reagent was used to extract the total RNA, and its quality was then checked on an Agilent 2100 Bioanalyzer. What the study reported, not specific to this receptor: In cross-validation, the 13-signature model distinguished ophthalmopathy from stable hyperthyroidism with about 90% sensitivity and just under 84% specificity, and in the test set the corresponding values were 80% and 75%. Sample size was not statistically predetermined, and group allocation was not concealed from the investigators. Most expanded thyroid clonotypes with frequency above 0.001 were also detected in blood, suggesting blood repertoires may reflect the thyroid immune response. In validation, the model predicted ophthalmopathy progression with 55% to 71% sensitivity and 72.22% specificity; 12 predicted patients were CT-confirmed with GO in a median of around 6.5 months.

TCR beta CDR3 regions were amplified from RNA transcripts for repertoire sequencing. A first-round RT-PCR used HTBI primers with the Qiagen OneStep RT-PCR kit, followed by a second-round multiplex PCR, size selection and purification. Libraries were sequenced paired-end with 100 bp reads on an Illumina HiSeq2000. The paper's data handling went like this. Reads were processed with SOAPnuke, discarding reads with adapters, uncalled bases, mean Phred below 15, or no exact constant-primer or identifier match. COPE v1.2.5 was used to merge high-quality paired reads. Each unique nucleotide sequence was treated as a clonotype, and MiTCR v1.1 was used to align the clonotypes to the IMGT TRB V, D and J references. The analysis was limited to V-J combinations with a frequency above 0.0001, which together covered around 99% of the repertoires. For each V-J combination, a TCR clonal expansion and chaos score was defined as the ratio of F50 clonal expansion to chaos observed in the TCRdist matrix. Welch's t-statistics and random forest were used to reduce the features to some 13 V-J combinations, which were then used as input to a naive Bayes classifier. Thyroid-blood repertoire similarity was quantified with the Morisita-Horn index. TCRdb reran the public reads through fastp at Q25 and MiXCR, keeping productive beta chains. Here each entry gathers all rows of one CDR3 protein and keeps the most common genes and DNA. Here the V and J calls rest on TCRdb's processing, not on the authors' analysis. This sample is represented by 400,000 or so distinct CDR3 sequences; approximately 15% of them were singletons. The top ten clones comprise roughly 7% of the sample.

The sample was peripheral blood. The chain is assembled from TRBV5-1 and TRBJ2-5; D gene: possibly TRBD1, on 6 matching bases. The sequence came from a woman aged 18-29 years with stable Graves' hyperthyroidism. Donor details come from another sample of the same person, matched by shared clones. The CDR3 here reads CASSPRQDQTFQETQYF. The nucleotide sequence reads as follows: TGCGCCAGCAGCCCCCGACAGGATCAGACCTTTCAAGAGACCCAGTACTTC.